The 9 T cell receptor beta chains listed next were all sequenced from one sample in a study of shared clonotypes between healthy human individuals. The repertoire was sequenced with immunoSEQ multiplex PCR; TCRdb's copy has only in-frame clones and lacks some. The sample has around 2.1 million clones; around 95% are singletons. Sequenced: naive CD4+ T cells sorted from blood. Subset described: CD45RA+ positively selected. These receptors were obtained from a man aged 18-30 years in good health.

This CDR3 reads CASSPPTGTVYEQYF. The CDR3, as DNA: TGTGCCAGCTCTCCCCCGACAGGGACGGTCTACGAGCAGTACTTC. The chain employs TRBV18 and TRBJ2-7; 7 bases align to TRBD1. The CDR3 spans 15 residues. With 6 bases clipped from V and 3 bases from J, the junction kept 11 bases outside the gene matches. Germline V gene lookup returns CDR1 KGHSH and CDR2 LQKENI.

The chain's CDR3 is CASRQSSTDTQYF. As DNA, the CDR3 is TGTGCCAGTCGACAGTCTAGCACAGATACGCAGTATTTT. The chain uses TRBV9 and TRBJ2-3, with D tentatively TRBD1 (5 bases). Germline CDR1 SGDLS, CDR2 YYNGEE. Trimming took 8 bases from V and 0 from J, leaving 10 bases between them. The CDR3 covers 13 residues.

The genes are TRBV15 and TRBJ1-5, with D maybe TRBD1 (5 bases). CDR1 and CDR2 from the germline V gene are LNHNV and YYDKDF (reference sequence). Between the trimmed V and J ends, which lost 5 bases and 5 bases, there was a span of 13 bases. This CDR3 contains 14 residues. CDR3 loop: CATSLDTTDQPQHF. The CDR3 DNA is TGTGCCACCAGCTTGGACACTACTGATCAGCCCCAGCATTTT. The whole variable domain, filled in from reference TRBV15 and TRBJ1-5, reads DAMVIQNPRYQVTQFGKPVTLSCSQTLNHNVMYWYQQKSSQAPKLLFHYYDKDFNNEADTPDNFQSRRPNTSFCFLDIRSPGLGDTAMYLCATSLDTTDQPQHFGDGTRLSIL.

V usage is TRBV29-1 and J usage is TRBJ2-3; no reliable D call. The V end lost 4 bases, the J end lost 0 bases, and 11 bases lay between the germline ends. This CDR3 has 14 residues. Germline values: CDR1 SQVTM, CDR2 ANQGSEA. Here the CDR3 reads CSVVSSPSTDTQYF. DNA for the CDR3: TGCAGCGTTGTTAGTAGTCCTAGCACAGATACGCAGTATTTT.

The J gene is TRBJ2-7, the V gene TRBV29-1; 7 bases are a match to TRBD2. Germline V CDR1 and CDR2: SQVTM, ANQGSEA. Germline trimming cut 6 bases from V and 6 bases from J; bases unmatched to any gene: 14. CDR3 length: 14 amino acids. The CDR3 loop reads CSVGGLAVQSEQYF. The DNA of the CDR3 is TGCAGCGTAGGCGGCCTAGCGGTTCAAAGCGAGCAGTACTTC.

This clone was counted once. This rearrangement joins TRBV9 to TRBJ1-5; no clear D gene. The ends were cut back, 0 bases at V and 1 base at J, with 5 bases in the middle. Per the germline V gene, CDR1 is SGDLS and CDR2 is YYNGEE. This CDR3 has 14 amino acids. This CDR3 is CASSVAESNQPQHF. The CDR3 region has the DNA TGTGCCAGCAGCGTAGCTGAGAGCAATCAGCCCCAGCATTTT.

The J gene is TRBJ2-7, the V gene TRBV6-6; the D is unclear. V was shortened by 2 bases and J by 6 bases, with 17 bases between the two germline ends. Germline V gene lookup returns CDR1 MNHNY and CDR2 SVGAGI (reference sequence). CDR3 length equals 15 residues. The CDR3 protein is CASSYAGGRRSEQYF. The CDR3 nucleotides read TGTGCCAGCAGTTACGCTGGCGGTCGAAGGAGCGAGCAGTACTTC.

Here the CDR3 DNA reads TGCAGCGTTCACGGGCTAGCGGGGGCAGATACGCAGTATTTT. Protein product: CSVHGLAGADTQYF. The V and J genes are TRBV29-1 and TRBJ2-3; 10 nucleotides line up with TRBD2. Unmatched junction bases numbered 6, after V lost 5 bases and J lost 4 bases. The germline V gene has CDR1 SQVTM and CDR2 ANQGSEA. The CDR3 loop spans 14 amino acids.

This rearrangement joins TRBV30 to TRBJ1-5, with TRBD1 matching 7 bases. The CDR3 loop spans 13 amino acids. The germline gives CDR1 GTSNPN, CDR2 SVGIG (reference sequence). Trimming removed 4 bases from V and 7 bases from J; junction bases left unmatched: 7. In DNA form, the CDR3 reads TGTGCCTGGAACGTCGACAGGGAACAGCCCCAGCATTTT. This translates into CAWNVDREQPQHF.